This TCR beta chain was recovered during a study of beta chain features in type 1 diabetes. Findings and limits, study-wide: For type 1 diabetes patients, VDJ junctions showed fewer insertions and more deletions. In the patient group, naive, central memory and Treg TCRB repertoires seemed more alike than in the healthy donor group.

Germline CDR1 LGHNA, CDR2 YNFKEQ. This CDR3 region has 17 residues. Losses at the gene ends were 4 bases for V and 3 bases for J; bases not matched to a gene: 11. What was sequenced were expressed TCRB transcripts, since all of the isolated RNA had been reverse transcribed. Profiled with immunoSEQ multiplex PCR; TCRdb holds only in-frame clones, not every one. The sample shows nearly 250,000 clones, roughly 14% of them seen only once. As to this clone: The antigen is unknown.

The clonotype comes from a woman aged 40 to 50 in good health. Material for sequencing was naive CD4+ T cells from blood. V usage is TRBV4-2 and J usage is TRBJ2-3; 9 nucleotides align to TRBD2. CDR3: CASSPVGVAGDTDTQYF. In nucleotides, the CDR3 is TGTGCCAGCAGCCCCGTCGGAGTAGCGGGGGATACAGATACGCAGTATTTT.